This T cell receptor (beta chain) comes out of a study of T cells in Graves' hyperthyroidism and ophthalmopathy. Trimming removed 5 bases from V and 0 bases from J, with 11 bases in between. The CDR3 sequence is 14 residues long. The germline V gene has CDR1 MNHEY and CDR2 SMNVEV (reference sequence). Diagnosis of hyperthyroidism was new in patients aged 18 to 65, and its duration was under 2 months. Orbital computed tomography and thyroid ultrasound, together with serum TRAb and thyroxine and clinical symptoms, were used for diagnoses. Whole-study results and caveats: The model predicted ophthalmopathy a median around 6 months before onset.

Amplification yielded TCR beta CDR3 regions, with RNA transcripts as the source. The study used the HTBI primer set for a first-round RT-PCR of the TCR CDR3. TCRdb recomputed calls from the multiplex PCR reads with MiXCR, one row per CDR3 protein. In the table there are roughly 380,000 distinct CDR3 sequences, around 13% of which are singletons. This clonotype has ten or more counts. Antigen specificity is unknown. The chain has TRBV27 and TRBJ2-7; D ambiguous. Input material: blood. The receptor's source is a woman aged 55-75 years with Graves' hyperthyroidism. DNA of the CDR3: TGTGCCAGCAGTCCGGACCCCAGCTCCTACGAGCAGTACTTC. Translated, it gives CASSPDPSSYEQYF.